This TCR beta chain was found in a study of T cells in Graves' hyperthyroidism and ophthalmopathy. Authors of the study amplified TCR beta CDR3 regions from RNA transcripts. Carried out on the TCR CDR3, a first-round RT-PCR used the HTBI primer set. Each CDR3 protein gets one entry after TCRdb re-called the multiplex PCR reads with MiXCR. The sample includes fewer than 650,000 distinct CDR3 sequences, 14% of them seen just once. Trimming shortened V by 0 bases and J by 2 bases, and 8 bases separated the two germline ends. Germline values: CDR1 MNHEY, CDR2 SVGEGT. This CDR3 has 14 residues. The sequence was obtained from a woman under 30 with Graves' ophthalmopathy. The chain is built from TRBV6-2 or TRBV6-3 and TRBJ2-7; D unclear. The sequenced sample consisted of blood. This CDR3 reads CASSYSGPAYEQYF. DNA of the CDR3: TGTGCCAGCAGTTACTCCGGACCGGCCTACGAGCAGTACTTC.